Listed below are T cell receptor beta chains from one sample, sequenced in a study of monozygotic twins with cystic fibrosis. The assay was immunoSEQ multiplex PCR, and TCRdb's table has in-frame clones only and misses some. Among around 14,000 clones listed, roughly 98% were seen once. Material for sequencing was blood. Source of these receptors: a girl aged 2-15 years with cystic fibrosis. CDR3s include the opening cysteine and the closing phenylalanine or tryptophan. Each record gives: CDR3 length, V gene, J gene, CDR3 protein.

length: 13
V: TRBV6-5
J: TRBJ2-7
CDR3: CASSPGFSYEQYF

length: 17
V: TRBV5-8
J: TRBJ1-2
CDR3: CASSFGGRGLFSYGYTF

length: 13
V: TRBV7-2
J: TRBJ1-1
CDR3: CASSLGFNTEAFF

length: 15
V: TRBV6-6
J: TRBJ2-7
CDR3: CASSPTSGFSYEQYF

length: 15
V: TRBV9
J: TRBJ2-5
CDR3: CASSAGTGGQETQYF

length: 15
V: TRBV15
J: TRBJ2-5
CDR3: CATSREKFTQETQYF

length: 18
V: TRBV7-2
J: TRBJ2-1
CDR3: CASSLTPRASSSYNEQFF

length: 15
V: TRBV5-6
J: TRBJ1-6
CDR3: CASSLVGVGNSPLHF

length: 15
V: TRBV4-2
J: TRBJ1-2
CDR3: CASSQEVAANYGYTF

length: 16
V: TRBV5-5
J: TRBJ2-7
CDR3: CASSLAPGQLTYEQYF

length: 16
V: TRBV5-1
J: TRBJ1-1
CDR3: CASSLASTGDSTEAFF

length: 13
V: TRBV19
J: TRBJ1-5
CDR3: CASSGQASQPQHF

length: 14
V: TRBV5-1
J: TRBJ2-7
CDR3: CASSLLGSSYEQYF

length: 14
V: TRBV19
J: TRBJ1-2
CDR3: CASSIPGAIYGYTF

length: 16
V: TRBV10-2
J: TRBJ1-4
CDR3: CASSGTTGRLNEKLFF

length: 16
V: TRBV7-9
J: TRBJ2-1
CDR3: CASSGRVRDSYNEQFF

length: 15
V: TRBV29-1
J: TRBJ1-1
CDR3: CSVAPGQGMNTEAFF

length: 14
V: TRBV27
J: TRBJ2-4
CDR3: CASSPAGPENIQYF

length: 17
V: TRBV7-2
J: TRBJ2-6
CDR3: CASSPPGRYSGANVLTF

length: 16
V: TRBV2
J: TRBJ2-5
CDR3: CASSEPLAAGQETQYF

length: 13
V: TRBV5-5
J: TRBJ1-1
CDR3: CASSLWRTSEAFF

length: 13
V: TRBV15
J: TRBJ2-7
CDR3: CATSRVLGNEQYF

length: 17
V: TRBV19
J: TRBJ1-2
CDR3: CASSVDREGEDNYGYTF

length: 11
V: TRBV27
J: TRBJ2-1
CDR3: CASSWGYEQFF

length: 16
V: TRBV5-8
J: TRBJ1-1
CDR3: CASSNSLGEVNTEAFF

length: 14
V: TRBV7-9
J: TRBJ2-7
CDR3: CASTMGHPAVEQYF

length: 14
V: TRBV2
J: TRBJ2-5
CDR3: CASKGQRVEETQYF

length: 14
V: TRBV19
J: TRBJ1-3
CDR3: CASSADVSGNTIYF

length: 15
V: TRBV27
J: TRBJ1-2
CDR3: CASSTTGTTTWGYTF

length: 16
V: TRBV5-1
J: TRBJ2-1
CDR3: CASSFDVGPTVNEQFF